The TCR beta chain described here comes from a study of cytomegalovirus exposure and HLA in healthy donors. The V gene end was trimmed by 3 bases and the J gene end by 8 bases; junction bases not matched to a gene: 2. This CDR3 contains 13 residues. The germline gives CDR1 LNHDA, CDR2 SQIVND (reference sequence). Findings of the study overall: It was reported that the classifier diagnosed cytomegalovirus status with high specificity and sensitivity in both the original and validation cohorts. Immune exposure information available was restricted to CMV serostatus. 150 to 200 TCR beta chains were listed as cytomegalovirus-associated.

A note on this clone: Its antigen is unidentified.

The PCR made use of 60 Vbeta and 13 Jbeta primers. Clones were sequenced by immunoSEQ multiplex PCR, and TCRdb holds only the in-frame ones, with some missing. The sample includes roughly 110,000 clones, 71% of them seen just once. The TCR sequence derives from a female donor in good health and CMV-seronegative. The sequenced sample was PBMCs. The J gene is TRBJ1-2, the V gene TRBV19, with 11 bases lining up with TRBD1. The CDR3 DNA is TGTGCCAGTAGTATGGACAGGGGGCGAGGCTACACCTTC. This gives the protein CASSMDRGRGYTF.